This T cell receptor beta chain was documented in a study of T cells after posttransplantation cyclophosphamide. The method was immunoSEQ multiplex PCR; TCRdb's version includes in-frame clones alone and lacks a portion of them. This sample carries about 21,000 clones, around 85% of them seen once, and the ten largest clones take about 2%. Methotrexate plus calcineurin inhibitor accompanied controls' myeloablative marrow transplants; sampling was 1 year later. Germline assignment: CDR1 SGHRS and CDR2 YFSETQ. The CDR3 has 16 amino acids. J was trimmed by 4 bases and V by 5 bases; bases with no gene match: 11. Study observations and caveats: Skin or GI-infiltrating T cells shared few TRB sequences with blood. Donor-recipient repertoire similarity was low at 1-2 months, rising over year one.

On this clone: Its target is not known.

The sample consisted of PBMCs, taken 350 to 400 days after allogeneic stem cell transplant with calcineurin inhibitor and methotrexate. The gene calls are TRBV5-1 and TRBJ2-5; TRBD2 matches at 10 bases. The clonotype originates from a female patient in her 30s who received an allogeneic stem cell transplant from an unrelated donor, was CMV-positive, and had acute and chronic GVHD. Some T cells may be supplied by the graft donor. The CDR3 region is CASSPGLAEGGETQYF. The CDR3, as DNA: TGCGCCAGCAGTCCCGGACTAGCGGAAGGCGGAGAGACCCAGTACTTC.